Sequencing of this T cell receptor (beta chain) was carried out in a study of blood T cells in healthy people across ages. Germline assignment: CDR1 SGDLS and CDR2 YYNGEE. The CDR3 is 12 amino acids. Using a J-beta primer mix together with a sample-barcoded 5' primer, a second PCR was run for roughly 6 to 11 cycles. TCRdb reprocessed the 5' RACE reads with MiXCR, giving one entry per CDR3 protein. The profile covers fewer than 950,000 distinct CDR3 sequences, with 35% to 40% appearing a single time and 10% to 15% taken by the ten largest. As regards this clonotype: As yet, its antigen is unknown. At one end the junction does not follow the germline gene, possibly because of a read error.

Study results and limitations: Higher diversity and more naive CD4+ cells were features of long-lived donors, compared to aged donors. Roughly linearly, TCR beta diversity per million T cells fell as age increased. As naive T cell percentage varied, TCR beta diversity correlated strongly with it.

The genes are TRBV9 and TRBJ1-2; tentative D call: TRBD1 (5 bases). This receptor was taken from a man between 18 and 35 years old in good health. Sequenced sample: blood. The CDR3 DNA reads TGTGCCAGCAGCCCAGGGAACTCTGGCTACACCTTC. Translating it yields CASSPGNSGYTF.